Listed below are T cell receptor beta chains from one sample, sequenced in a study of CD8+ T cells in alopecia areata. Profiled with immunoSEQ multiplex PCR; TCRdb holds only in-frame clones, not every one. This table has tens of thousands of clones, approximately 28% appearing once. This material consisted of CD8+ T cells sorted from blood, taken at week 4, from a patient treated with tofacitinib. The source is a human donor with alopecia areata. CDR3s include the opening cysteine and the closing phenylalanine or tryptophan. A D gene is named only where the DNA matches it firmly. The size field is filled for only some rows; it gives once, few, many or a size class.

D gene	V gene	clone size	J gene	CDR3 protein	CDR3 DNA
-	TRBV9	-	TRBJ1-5	CASSVDGQFNQPQHF	TGTGCCAGCAGCGTAGACGGACAGTTTAATCAGCCCCAGCATTTT
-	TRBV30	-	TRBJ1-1	CAWGVENTEAFF	TGTGCCTGGGGGGTAGAAAACACTGAAGCTTTCTTT
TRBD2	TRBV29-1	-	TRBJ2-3	CSVEGASGRSTDTQYF	TGCAGCGTTGAAGGGGCTAGCGGGAGGAGCACAGATACGCAGTATTTT
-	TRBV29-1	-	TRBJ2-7	CSVGDTALEQYF	TGCAGCGTTGGCGACACTGCCCTCGAGCAGTACTTC
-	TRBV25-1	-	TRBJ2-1	CASSAEFNEQFF	TGTGCCAGCAGTGCAGAATTCAATGAGCAGTTCTTC
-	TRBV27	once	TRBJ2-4	CASSAEPWSFPYF	TGTGCCAGCAGTGCCGAACCATGGAGTTTTCCGTACTTC
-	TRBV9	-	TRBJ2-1	CASSAVGVEQFF	TGTGCCAGCAGCGCCGTTGGGGTTGAGCAGTTCTTC
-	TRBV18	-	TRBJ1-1	CATSREGRYMNTEAFF	TGTGCCACCAGTCGGGAGGGGCGATACATGAACACTGAAGCTTTCTTT
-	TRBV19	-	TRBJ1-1	CASSMGWNTEAFF	TGTGCCAGTAGTATGGGCTGGAACACTGAAGCTTTCTTT
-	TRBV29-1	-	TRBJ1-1	CSPREVGYNTEAFF	TGCAGCCCGCGGGAGGTTGGGTATAACACTGAAGCTTTCTTT
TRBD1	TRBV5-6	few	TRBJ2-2	CASSLVGTVNTGELFF	TGTGCCAGCAGCTTGGTCGGGACAGTGAACACCGGGGAGCTGTTTTTT
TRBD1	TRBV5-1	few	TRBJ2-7	CASSLTGGNYEQYF	TGCGCCAGCAGCTTGACAGGGGGGAACTACGAGCAGTACTTC
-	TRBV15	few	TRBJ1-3	CATSRDRNAGGNTIYF	TGTGCCACCAGCAGAGATCGAAACGCGGGGGGAAACACCATATATTTT
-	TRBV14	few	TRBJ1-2	CASSLVPMWGKHTF	TGTGCCAGCAGCCTAGTACCCATGTGGGGAAAGCACACCTTC
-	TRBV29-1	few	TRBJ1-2	CSADGGYTF	TGCAGCGCTGACGGCGGCTACACCTTC
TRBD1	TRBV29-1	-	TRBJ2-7	CSVVRTGAYEQYF	TGCAGCGTTGTGCGGACAGGGGCCTACGAGCAGTACTTC
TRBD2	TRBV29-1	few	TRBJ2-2	CSVEPSGNTGELFF	TGCAGCGTTGAGCCTAGCGGGAACACCGGGGAGCTGTTTTTT
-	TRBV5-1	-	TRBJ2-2	CASSWRGTSNTGELFF	TGCGCCAGCAGCTGGAGGGGGACTTCGAACACCGGGGAGCTGTTTTTT
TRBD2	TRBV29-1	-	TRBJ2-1	CSVTGGVNEQFF	TGCAGCGTAACTGGGGGGGTCAATGAGCAGTTCTTC
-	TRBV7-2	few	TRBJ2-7	CASSIIPYEQYF	TGTGCCAGCAGCATAATACCCTACGAGCAGTACTTC
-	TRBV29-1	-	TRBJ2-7	CSVVLNEQYF	TGCAGCGTTGTACTTAACGAGCAGTACTTC
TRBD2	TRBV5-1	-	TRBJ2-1	CASSYSGTYNEQFF	TGCGCCAGCAGCTATAGCGGGACTTATAATGAGCAGTTCTTC
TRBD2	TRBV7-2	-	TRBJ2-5	CASSFWIAGVTETQYF	TGTGCCAGCAGCTTCTGGATAGCGGGAGTTACGGAGACCCAGTACTTC
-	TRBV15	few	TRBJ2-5	CATSRGKGSRETQYF	TGTGCCACCAGCAGAGGGAAGGGATCTAGAGAGACCCAGTACTTC
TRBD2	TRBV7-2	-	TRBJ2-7	CASSYGREFDEQYF	TGTGCCAGCAGCTACGGGCGGGAGTTCGACGAGCAGTACTTC
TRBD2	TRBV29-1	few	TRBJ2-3	CSVVSSGRARSPTDTQYF	TGCAGCGTTGTGTCTAGCGGGAGGGCCCGGTCCCCCACAGATACGCAGTATTTT
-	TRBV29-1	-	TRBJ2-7	CSVVLWRSEQYF	TGCAGCGTTGTGCTCTGGCGGTCCGAGCAGTACTTC
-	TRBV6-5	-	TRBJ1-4	CARPGYRNEKLFF	TGTGCCAGACCGGGTTACAGAAATGAAAAACTGTTTTTT
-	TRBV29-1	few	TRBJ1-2	CSVEGASGYTF	TGCAGCGTTGAGGGTGCTTCCGGCTACACCTTC
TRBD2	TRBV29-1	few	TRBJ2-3	CSVGEAGTSERDTQYF	TGCAGCGTTGGGGAAGCAGGGACTAGCGAGAGAGATACGCAGTATTTT
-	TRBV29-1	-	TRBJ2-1	CSVEEGGYNEQFF	TGCAGCGTTGAAGAGGGAGGTTACAATGAGCAGTTCTTC
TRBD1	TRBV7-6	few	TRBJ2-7	CASSPGQGNTYEQYF	TGTGCCAGCAGCCCAGGACAGGGCAACACCTACGAGCAGTACTTC
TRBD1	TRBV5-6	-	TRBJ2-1	CASSDGTGGYEQFF	TGTGCCAGCAGCGACGGGACAGGGGGTTATGAGCAGTTCTTC
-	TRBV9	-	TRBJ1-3	CASSPEGSGNTIYF	TGTGCCAGCAGTCCGGAAGGGTCTGGAAACACCATATATTTT
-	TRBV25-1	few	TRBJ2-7	CASSELGEYEQYF	TGTGCCAGCAGTGAACTGGGAGAATACGAGCAGTACTTC
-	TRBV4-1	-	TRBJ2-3	CASSRLVALWGDTQYF	TGCGCCAGCAGCCGCCTCGTGGCCCTCTGGGGAGATACGCAGTATTTT
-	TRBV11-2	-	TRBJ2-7	CASRLYYEQYF	TGTGCCAGCAGGCTTTATTACGAGCAGTACTTC
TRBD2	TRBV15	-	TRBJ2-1	CATSRARAGVWNEQFF	TGTGCCACCAGCAGAGCTCGCGCGGGAGTGTGGAATGAGCAGTTCTTC
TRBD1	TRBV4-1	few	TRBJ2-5	CASSPPTGGGETQYF	TGCGCCAGCAGCCCGCCGACAGGGGGGGGAGAGACCCAGTACTTC
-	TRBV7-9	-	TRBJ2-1	CASSSGRSYNEQFF	TGTGCCAGCAGCAGCGGCCGCTCCTACAATGAGCAGTTCTTC
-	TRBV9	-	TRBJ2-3	CASSVEGSTDTQYF	TGTGCCAGCAGCGTAGAGGGCAGCACAGATACGCAGTATTTT
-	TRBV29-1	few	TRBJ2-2	CSVVGVTGELFF	TGCAGCGTTGTGGGTGTCACCGGGGAGCTGTTTTTT
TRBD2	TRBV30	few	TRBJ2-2	CAWTLEGGGNTGELFF	TGTGCCTGGACCCTCGAGGGCGGGGGGAACACCGGGGAGCTGTTTTTT
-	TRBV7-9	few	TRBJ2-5	CASSLDWGLETQYF	TGTGCCAGCAGCTTAGATTGGGGTTTGGAGACCCAGTACTTC
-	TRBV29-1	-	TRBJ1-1	CSADLNTEAFF	TGCAGCGCAGACCTGAACACTGAAGCTTTCTTT
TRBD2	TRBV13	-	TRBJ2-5	CASSPWTSAQETQYF	TGTGCCAGCAGCCCTTGGACTAGCGCCCAAGAGACCCAGTACTTC
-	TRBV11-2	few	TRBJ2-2	CASRGGQYAGELFF	TGTGCCAGCAGGGGGGGACAGTACGCCGGGGAGCTGTTTTTT
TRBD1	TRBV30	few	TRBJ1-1	CAWDRGRTEAFF	TGTGCCTGGGACAGGGGGCGAACTGAAGCTTTCTTT
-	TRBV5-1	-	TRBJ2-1	CASSSSSDEQFF	TGCGCCAGCAGCTCCTCTAGCGATGAGCAGTTCTTC
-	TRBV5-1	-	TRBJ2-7	CASSLDQGPEQYF	TGCGCCAGCAGCTTGGATCAGGGCCCCGAGCAGTACTTC
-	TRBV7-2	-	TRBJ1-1	CASSLGGSGYTEAFF	TGTGCCAGCAGCTTAGGGGGATCGGGATACACTGAAGCTTTCTTT